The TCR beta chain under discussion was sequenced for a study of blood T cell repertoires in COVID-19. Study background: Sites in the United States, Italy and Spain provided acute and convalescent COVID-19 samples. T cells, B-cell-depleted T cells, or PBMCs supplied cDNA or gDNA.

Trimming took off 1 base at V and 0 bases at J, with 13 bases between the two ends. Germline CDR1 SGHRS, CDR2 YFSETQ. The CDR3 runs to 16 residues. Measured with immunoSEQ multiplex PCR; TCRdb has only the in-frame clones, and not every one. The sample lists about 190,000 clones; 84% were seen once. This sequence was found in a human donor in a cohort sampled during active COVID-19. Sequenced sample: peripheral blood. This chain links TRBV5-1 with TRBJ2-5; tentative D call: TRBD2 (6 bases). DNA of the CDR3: TGCGCCAGCAGCTTGTTCCGGGGAGGTAACCAAGAGACCCAGTACTTC. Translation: CASSLFRGGNQETQYF.